This passage covers 7 T cell receptor beta chains from one sample sequenced in a study of blood T cell repertoires in COVID-19 (TCRdb year 2020). The library relied on the immunoSEQ multiplex PCR assay. Sourced from immuneACCESS, this table was stored by TCRdb with only in-frame sequences that have V and J called. A share of the clones is absent; for the studies checked, an unresolved V gene accounts for under half, and the remainder has no known explanation. The sample table holds about 220,000 clones, of which 80% to 85% were seen once. The ten largest clones represent 2% to 2.5% of the sample. Sequencing was done on a sample of peripheral blood. These receptors all stem from a woman aged 60-75 years with acute or convalescent COVID-19.

This chain links TRBV3-1 (or the pseudogene TRBV3-2) with TRBJ2-7, with TRBD2 as a possible D gene (7 bases). V was shortened by 7 bases and J by 0 bases, with 13 bases between the two germline ends. From germline, CDR1 is LGHDT and CDR2 YNNKEL (reference sequence). The CDR3 consists of 14 residues. The CDR3: CASKQGGTSYEQYF. In DNA, the CDR3 is TGTGCCAGCAAACAGGGAGGGACCTCCTACGAGCAGTACTTC.

The chain is built from TRBV6-5 and TRBJ1-2; D is perhaps TRBD1 (6 bases). CDR3 length equals 14 residues. With 2 bases removed from V and 2 bases from J, the gap between germline ends came to 9 bases. Germline lookup yields CDR1 MNHEY and CDR2 SVGAGI. In DNA, the CDR3 is TGTGCCAGCAGTTACAGGGGGAAAAACTATGGCTACACCTTC. Protein: CASSYRGKNYGYTF.

The chain recombines TRBV4-2 with TRBJ2-7; 7 bases agree with TRBD1. The length of the CDR3 is 18 residues. The germline CDR1 and CDR2 sequences are LGHNA and YNFKEQ. Trimming took 0 bases from V and 1 from J; bases not matched to a gene: 12. CDR3 bases: TGTGCCAGCAGCCAAGATTTTTATAATGCAGGGGGATCCTACGAGCAGTACTTC. Protein: CASSQDFYNAGGSYEQYF.

The rearrangement joins TRBV30 to TRBJ2-1; TRBD1 matches 8 bases. The germline gives CDR1 GTSNPN, CDR2 SVGIG (reference sequence). This CDR3 has 17 residues. Trimming cost V 2 bases and J 9 bases; bases outside gene matches: 18. The CDR3 region is CAWSQDGAGTGLGEQFF. The CDR3 region has the DNA TGTGCCTGGAGTCAGGACGGAGCCGGGACAGGTTTGGGTGAGCAGTTCTTC.

The rearrangement links TRBV5-1 to TRBJ2-7; TRBD1 is a possible D gene (6 bases). This CDR3 comprises 14 residues. CDR1 is SGHRS, CDR2 YFSETQ, per germline. Between the trimmed V and J ends, which lost 4 bases and 3 bases, there was a span of 14 bases. The CDR3 sequence: CASSLRTADYEQYF. CDR3 bases: TGCGCCAGCAGCCTTAGGACAGCGGACTACGAGCAGTACTTC.

This chain connects TRBV6-5 to TRBJ1-1; unclear D gene. The germline V gene encodes CDR1 MNHEY and CDR2 SVGAGI. The V gene lost 4 bases and the J gene lost 3 bases, with 9 bases spanning the gap. The CDR3 extends over 13 amino acids. DNA for the CDR3: TGTGCCAGCAGTTCCAGACATGACACTGAAGCTTTCTTT. Its protein product is CASSSRHDTEAFF.

The sample holds one count of this clone. The chain has TRBV28 and TRBJ1-1; the match to TRBD1 covers 7 bases. The V segment lost 2 bases and the J segment 4 bases; nucleotides outside the gene matches: 4. The CDR3 runs 14 residues. Germline lookup yields CDR1 MDHEN and CDR2 SYDVKM. The CDR3 bases are TGTGCCAGCAGTTTACCGTACAGGGGCACTGAAGCTTTCTTT. Its translation is CASSLPYRGTEAFF.